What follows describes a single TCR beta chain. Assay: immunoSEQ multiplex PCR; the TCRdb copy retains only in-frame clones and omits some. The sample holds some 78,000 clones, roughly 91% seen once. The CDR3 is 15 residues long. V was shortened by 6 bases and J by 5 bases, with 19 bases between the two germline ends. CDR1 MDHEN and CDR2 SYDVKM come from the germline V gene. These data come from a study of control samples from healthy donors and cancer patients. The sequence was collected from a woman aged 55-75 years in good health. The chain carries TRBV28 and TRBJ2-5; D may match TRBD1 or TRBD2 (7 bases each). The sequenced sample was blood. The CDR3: CASSLAGQGGETQYF. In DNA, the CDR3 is TGTGCCAGCAGCCTGGCGGGGCAGGGGGGGGAGACCCAGTACTTC.